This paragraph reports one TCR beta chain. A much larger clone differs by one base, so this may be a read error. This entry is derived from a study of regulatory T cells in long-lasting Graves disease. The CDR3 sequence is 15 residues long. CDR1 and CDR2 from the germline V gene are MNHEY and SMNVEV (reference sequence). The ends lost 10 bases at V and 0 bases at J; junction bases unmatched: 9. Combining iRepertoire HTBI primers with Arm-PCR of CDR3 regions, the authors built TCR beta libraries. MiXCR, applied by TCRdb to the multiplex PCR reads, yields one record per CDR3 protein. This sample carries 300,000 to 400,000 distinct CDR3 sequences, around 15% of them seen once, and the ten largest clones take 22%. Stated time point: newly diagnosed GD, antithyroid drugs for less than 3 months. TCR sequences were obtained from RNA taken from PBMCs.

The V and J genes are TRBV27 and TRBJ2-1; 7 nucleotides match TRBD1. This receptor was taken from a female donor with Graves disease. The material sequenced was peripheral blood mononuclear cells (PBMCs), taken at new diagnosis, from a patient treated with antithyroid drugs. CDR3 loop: CAIRGQRSSYNEQFF. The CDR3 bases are TGTGCCATCAGGGGACAGAGAAGCTCCTACAATGAGCAGTTCTTC.